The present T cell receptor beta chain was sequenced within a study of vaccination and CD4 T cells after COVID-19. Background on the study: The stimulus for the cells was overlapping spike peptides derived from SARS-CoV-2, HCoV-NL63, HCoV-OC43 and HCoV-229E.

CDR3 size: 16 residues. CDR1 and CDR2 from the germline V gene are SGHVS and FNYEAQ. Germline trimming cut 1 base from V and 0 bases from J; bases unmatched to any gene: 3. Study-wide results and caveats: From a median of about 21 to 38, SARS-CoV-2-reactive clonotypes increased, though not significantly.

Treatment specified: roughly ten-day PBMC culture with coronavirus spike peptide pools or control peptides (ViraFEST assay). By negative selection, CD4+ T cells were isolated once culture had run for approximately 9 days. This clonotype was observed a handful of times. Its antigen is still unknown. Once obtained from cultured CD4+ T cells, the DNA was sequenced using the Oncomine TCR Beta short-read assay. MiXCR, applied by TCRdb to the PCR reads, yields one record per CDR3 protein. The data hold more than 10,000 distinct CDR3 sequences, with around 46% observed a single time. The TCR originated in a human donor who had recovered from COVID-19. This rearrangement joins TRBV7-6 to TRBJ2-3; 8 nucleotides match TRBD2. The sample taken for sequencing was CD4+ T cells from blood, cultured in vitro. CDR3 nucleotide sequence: TGTGCCAGCAGCTTAGTGGGCGGGAGGAGCACAGATACGCAGTATTTT. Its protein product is CASSLVGGRSTDTQYF.